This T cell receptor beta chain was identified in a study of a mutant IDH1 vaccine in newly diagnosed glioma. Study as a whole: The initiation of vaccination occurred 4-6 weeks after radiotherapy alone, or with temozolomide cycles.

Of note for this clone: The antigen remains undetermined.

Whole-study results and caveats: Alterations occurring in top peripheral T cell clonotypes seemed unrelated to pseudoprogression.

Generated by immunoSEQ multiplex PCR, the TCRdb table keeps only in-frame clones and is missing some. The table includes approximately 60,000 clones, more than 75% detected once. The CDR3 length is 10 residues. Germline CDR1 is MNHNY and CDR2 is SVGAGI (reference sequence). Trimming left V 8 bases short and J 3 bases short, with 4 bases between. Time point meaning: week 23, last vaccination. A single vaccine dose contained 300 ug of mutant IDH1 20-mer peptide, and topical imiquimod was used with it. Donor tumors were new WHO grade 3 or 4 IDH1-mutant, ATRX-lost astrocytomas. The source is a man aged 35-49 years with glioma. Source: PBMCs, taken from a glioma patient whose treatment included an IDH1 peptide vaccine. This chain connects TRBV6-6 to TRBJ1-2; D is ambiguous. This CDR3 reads CASRDYGYTF. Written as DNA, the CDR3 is TGTGCCAGCCGAGACTATGGCTACACCTTC.